Included here is one TCR beta chain sequence, with context. In the original analysis: Reference gene primer amplification in the assay estimated nucleated cell counts. Assay: immunoSEQ multiplex PCR; the TCRdb copy retains only in-frame clones and omits some. V and J calls and clone size are as listed in that table; D and trimming were resolved from the DNA. The repertoire holds about 270,000 clones, with about 89% as singletons. The source of the sample is a study of blood T cell repertoires in COVID-19. Study information: T cells, B-cell-depleted T cells, or PBMCs provided the cDNA or gDNA that served as material.

Per germline, CDR1 MNHEY and CDR2 SVGAGI. V lost 7 bases to trimming and J lost 5 bases; unmatched junction nucleotides: 4. This CDR3 is 14 amino acids long. The specimen sequenced was PBMCs or T cells enriched from blood (not recorded which). This sequence joins TRBV6-5 and TRBJ2-3; 12 bases are shared with TRBD2. This sequence originates from a woman aged 18-29 years who had recovered from COVID-19. In DNA form, the CDR3 reads TGTGCCAGCATCCTAGCGGGGGGGCTAGATACGCAGTATTTT. Amino acid sequence: CASILAGGLDTQYF.